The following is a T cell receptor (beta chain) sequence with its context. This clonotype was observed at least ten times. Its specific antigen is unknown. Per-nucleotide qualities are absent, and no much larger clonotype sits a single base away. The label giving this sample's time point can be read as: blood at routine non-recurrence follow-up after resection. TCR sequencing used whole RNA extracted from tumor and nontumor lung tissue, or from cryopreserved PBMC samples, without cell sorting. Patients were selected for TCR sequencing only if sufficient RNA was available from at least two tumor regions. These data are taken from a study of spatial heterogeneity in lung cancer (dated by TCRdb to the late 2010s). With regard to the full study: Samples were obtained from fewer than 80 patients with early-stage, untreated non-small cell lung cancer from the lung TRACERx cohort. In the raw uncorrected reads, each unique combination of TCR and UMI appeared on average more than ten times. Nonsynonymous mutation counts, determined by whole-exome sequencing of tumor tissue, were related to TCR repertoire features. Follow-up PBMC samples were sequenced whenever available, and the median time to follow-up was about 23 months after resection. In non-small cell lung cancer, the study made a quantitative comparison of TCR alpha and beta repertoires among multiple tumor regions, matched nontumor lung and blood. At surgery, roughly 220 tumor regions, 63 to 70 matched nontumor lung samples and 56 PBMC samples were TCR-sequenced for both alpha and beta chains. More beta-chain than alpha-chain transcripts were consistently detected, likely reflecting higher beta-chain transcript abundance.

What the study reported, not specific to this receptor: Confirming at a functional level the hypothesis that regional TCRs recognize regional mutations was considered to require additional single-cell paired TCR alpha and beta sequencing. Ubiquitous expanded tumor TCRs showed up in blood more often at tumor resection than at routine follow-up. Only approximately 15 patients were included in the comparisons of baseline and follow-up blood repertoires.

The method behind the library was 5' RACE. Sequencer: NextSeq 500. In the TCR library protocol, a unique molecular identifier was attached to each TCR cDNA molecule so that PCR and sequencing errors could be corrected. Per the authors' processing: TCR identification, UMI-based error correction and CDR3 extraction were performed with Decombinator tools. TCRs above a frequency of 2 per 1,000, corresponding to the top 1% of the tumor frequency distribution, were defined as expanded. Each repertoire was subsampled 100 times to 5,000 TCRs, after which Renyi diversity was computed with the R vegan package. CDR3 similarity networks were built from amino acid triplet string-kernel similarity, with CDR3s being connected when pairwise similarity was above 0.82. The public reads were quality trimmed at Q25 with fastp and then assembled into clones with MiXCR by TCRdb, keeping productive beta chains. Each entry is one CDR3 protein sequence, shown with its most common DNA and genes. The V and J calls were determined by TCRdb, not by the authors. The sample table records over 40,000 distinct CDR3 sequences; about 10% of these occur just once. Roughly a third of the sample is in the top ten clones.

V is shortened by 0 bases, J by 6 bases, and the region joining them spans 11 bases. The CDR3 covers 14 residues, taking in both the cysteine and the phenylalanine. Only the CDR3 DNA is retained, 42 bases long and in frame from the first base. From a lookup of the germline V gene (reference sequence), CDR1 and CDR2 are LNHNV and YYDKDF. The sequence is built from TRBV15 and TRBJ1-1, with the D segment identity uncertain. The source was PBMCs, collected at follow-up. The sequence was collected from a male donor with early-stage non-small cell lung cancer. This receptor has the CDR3 CATSRDQVGAEAFF. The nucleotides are TGTGCCACCAGCAGAGATCAAGTGGGCGCTGAAGCTTTCTTT.